This T cell receptor beta chain originates from a study of identical twins. Findings and limits, study-wide: Without tracking the same donors, conclusions rested on cross-sectional statistical analysis.

This clonotype occurred a few times. What it binds is unknown. TCRdb called the 5' RACE reads again in MiXCR, with one record for every CDR3 protein. The profile shows 500,000 to 700,000 distinct CDR3 sequences, about 7.1% of them singletons. The CDR3 contains 16 residues. Donors were all healthy Caucasians. These records were also assigned to another study, of yellow fever vaccine responses in identical twins.

The J gene is TRBJ1-2, the V gene TRBV21-1; the D segment call TRBD1 is taken from the table without a DNA check. TRBV21-1 is listed as a pseudogene. The specimen was PBMCs. The receptor was derived from a woman between 18 and 29 years old in good health. The CDR3 coding sequence is TGTGCCAGCAGCGACTATAACAGGGATCACGCCTATGGCTACACCTTC. Protein product: CASSDYNRDHAYGYTF.